These T cell receptor beta chains were read from a single sample in a study of shared clonotypes between healthy human individuals. Data came from immunoSEQ multiplex PCR; TCRdb stores just in-frame clones and leaves some out. There are a few hundred thousand clones in the sample; under 80% occur only once, and around 10% lies in the top ten. The specimen was memory CD4+ T cells sorted from blood. The source is a man aged 25 to 40 in good health. CDR3s include the opening cysteine and the closing phenylalanine or tryptophan. Fields, in order: D gene, V gene, clone size, J gene, CDR3 protein, CDR3 DNA. D genes are given only for firm matches. Expanded clones are given a class, and other clones once, few, many or no size at all.

NA	TRBV19	NA	TRBJ1-2	CASSEGGSYGYTF	TGTGCCAGTAGCGAGGGGGGATCCTATGGCTACACCTTC
TRBD2	TRBV9	NA	TRBJ2-7	CASSVYGLAGEAVGHEQYF	TGTGCCAGCAGCGTTTACGGACTAGCGGGGGAAGCGGTGGGGCACGAGCAGTACTTC
NA	TRBV11-3	NA	TRBJ2-5	CASSFSLWSQETQYF	TGTGCCAGCAGCTTCTCCCTTTGGTCCCAAGAGACCCAGTACTTC
NA	TRBV18	NA	TRBJ1-4	CASSPVMATNEKLFF	TGTGCCAGCTCACCCGTGATGGCAACTAATGAAAAACTGTTTTTT
NA	TRBV18	NA	TRBJ1-3	CASSPYGTQGGSGNTIYF	TGTGCCAGCTCACCGTACGGAACCCAAGGGGGCTCTGGAAACACCATATATTTT
NA	TRBV5-1	NA	TRBJ2-3	CASSLVGAPGTDTQYF	TGCGCCAGCAGCTTGGTGGGGGCGCCCGGCACAGATACGCAGTATTTT
NA	TRBV5-1	once	TRBJ2-1	CASTRDSYNEQFF	TGCGCCAGCACTCGGGACTCCTACAATGAGCAGTTCTTC
TRBD2	TRBV6-5	NA	TRBJ2-5	CASSATSSFLETQYF	TGTGCCAGCAGCGCGACTAGCTCCTTTTTGGAGACCCAGTACTTC
NA	TRBV11-2	NA	TRBJ1-2	CASSSATRAQGYTF	TGTGCCAGCAGCTCCGCCACCCGGGCGCAAGGCTACACCTTC
NA	TRBV10-2	few	TRBJ1-2	CASTGANYGYTF	TGCGCCAGCACAGGGGCAAACTATGGCTACACCTTC
TRBD1	TRBV10-1	NA	TRBJ2-1	CASSNRGLNNEQFF	TGCGCCAGCAGCAACAGGGGGCTCAACAATGAGCAGTTCTTC
TRBD1	TRBV5-5	NA	TRBJ1-1	CASSTDGQGKTAFF	TGTGCCAGCAGCACGGATGGACAGGGAAAAACAGCTTTCTTT
TRBD1	TRBV18	NA	TRBJ1-1	CASSGTAEAFF	TGTGCCAGCTCAGGGACAGCTGAAGCTTTCTTT
NA	TRBV28	many	TRBJ2-5	CASGDRVQETQYF	TGTGCCAGCGGAGACCGGGTCCAAGAGACCCAGTACTTC
NA	TRBV30	NA	TRBJ2-3	CAWSVRQGTDTQYF	TGTGCCTGGAGTGTACGACAGGGCACAGATACGCAGTATTTT
NA	TRBV5-4	NA	TRBJ2-7	CASSFGRDRDYEQYF	TGTGCCAGCAGCTTCGGGAGGGACAGGGATTACGAGCAGTACTTC
NA	TRBV6-5	NA	TRBJ1-2	CASSYDRNYGYTF	TGTGCCAGCAGTTACGACAGAAACTATGGCTACACCTTC
NA	TRBV5-4	NA	TRBJ1-1	CASSPNPGISEAFF	TGTGCCAGCAGCCCGAACCCAGGGATCTCTGAAGCTTTCTTT
TRBD2	TRBV7-8	few	TRBJ2-2	CASSLGLAGSGGELFF	TGTGCCAGCAGCTTAGGACTAGCGGGATCGGGCGGGGAGCTGTTTTTT
NA	TRBV5-1	NA	TRBJ1-1	CASSLLGNTEAFF	TGCGCCAGCAGCTTGCTAGGGAACACTGAAGCTTTCTTT
NA	TRBV11-1	NA	TRBJ2-1	CASSLEVGSLDEQFF	TGTGCCAGCAGCTTAGAGGTCGGGAGTCTCGATGAGCAGTTCTTC
TRBD1	TRBV28	NA	TRBJ2-1	CASRQGALNEQFF	TGTGCCAGCCGGCAGGGGGCGTTAAATGAGCAGTTCTTC
TRBD2	TRBV15	NA	TRBJ2-3	CATGAGGDTQYF	TGTGCCACCGGGGCGGGAGGGGATACGCAGTATTTT
NA	TRBV18	NA	TRBJ2-1	CASSPPSGEQFF	TGTGCCAGCTCACCGCCGAGTGGCGAGCAGTTCTTC
TRBD2	TRBV18	NA	TRBJ2-1	CASSPQGGRELNEQFF	TGTGCCAGCTCACCACAAGGCGGGAGAGAGTTGAATGAGCAGTTCTTC
NA	TRBV7-9	NA	TRBJ1-5	CASSRGGNQPQHF	TGTGCCAGCAGCCGTGGAGGGAATCAGCCCCAGCATTTT
TRBD1	TRBV7-2	NA	TRBJ1-2	CASSVGGTGYYGYTF	TGTGCCAGCAGCGTGGGTGGGACAGGGTACTATGGCTACACCTTC
TRBD2	TRBV5-6	NA	TRBJ2-1	CASSLRGGSSYNEQFF	TGTGCCAGCAGCTTGAGAGGCGGGAGCTCCTACAATGAGCAGTTCTTC
NA	TRBV6-5	NA	TRBJ1-4	CAVRKGLNEKLFF	TGTGCCGTTAGAAAGGGGTTGAATGAAAAACTGTTTTTT
TRBD1	TRBV4-1	NA	TRBJ2-7	CASSHRGDRIIYEQYF	TGCGCCAGCAGCCATCGTGGGGACAGGATTATCTACGAGCAGTACTTC
NA	TRBV5-4	once	TRBJ2-5	CASSPREKETQYF	TGTGCCAGCAGCCCCCGGGAGAAAGAGACCCAGTACTTC
TRBD2	TRBV6-1	NA	TRBJ2-7	CASSLQGGRAYEQYF	TGTGCCAGCAGCCTCCAGGGCGGGAGGGCCTACGAGCAGTACTTC
NA	TRBV27	NA	TRBJ2-2	CASSYGVRNTGELFF	TGTGCCAGCAGTTACGGAGTACGGAACACCGGGGAGCTGTTTTTT
NA	TRBV5-5	once	TRBJ2-3	CASSLDPSTDTQYF	TGTGCCAGCAGCTTGGATCCTAGCACAGATACGCAGTATTTT
NA	TRBV2	NA	TRBJ2-1	CASSVDLSSYNEQFF	TGTGCCAGCAGTGTAGACCTTAGCTCCTACAATGAGCAGTTCTTC
NA	TRBV27	many	TRBJ2-1	CASRGRGSYNEQFF	TGTGCCAGCAGAGGTCGTGGCTCCTACAATGAGCAGTTCTTC
NA	TRBV6-1	few	TRBJ2-5	CASSSRTTQETQYF	TGTGCCAGCAGCTCCAGGACTACTCAAGAGACCCAGTACTTC
NA	TRBV6-1	NA	TRBJ1-1	CASSEGPGTEAFF	TGTGCCAGCAGTGAAGGCCCAGGCACTGAAGCTTTCTTT
TRBD2	TRBV10-3	NA	TRBJ2-5	CAIKNRAGGNQETQYF	TGTGCCATCAAGAATAGGGCGGGAGGGAACCAAGAGACCCAGTACTTC
TRBD2	TRBV29-1	NA	TRBJ2-2	CSVESRTSGAGELFF	TGCAGCGTTGAATCCCGGACTAGCGGAGCCGGGGAGCTGTTTTTT
NA	TRBV29-1	once	TRBJ2-1	CSVLRGQVNNEQFF	TGCAGCGTCCTCAGGGGTCAGGTGAACAATGAGCAGTTCTTC
TRBD2	TRBV5-4	NA	TRBJ2-3	CASSVAGGTDTQYF	TGTGCCAGCAGCGTAGCGGGGGGCACAGATACGCAGTATTTT
TRBD2	TRBV2	NA	TRBJ2-1	CASSESGSSYNEQFF	TGTGCCAGCAGTGAAAGCGGGAGCTCCTACAATGAGCAGTTCTTC
NA	TRBV11-2	NA	TRBJ2-7	CASSLDHGIQISSYEQYF	TGTGCCAGCAGCTTAGATCACGGGATCCAGATAAGCTCCTACGAGCAGTACTTC
NA	TRBV11-3	NA	TRBJ2-5	CASSLSGMGGETQYF	TGTGCCAGCAGCTTATCCGGGATGGGTGGAGAGACCCAGTACTTC
NA	TRBV6-7	NA	TRBJ2-6	CASSLTSRLQSRANVLTF	TGTGCCAGCAGTCTCACGTCGCGTTTACAAAGTCGGGCCAACGTCCTGACTTTC
TRBD1	TRBV2	NA	TRBJ2-2	CASLPGQGAAGELFF	TGTGCCAGCTTGCCGGGACAGGGGGCGGCCGGGGAGCTGTTTTTT
TRBD1	TRBV5-5	NA	TRBJ1-5	CASSRQGGNQPQHF	TGTGCCAGCAGCCGACAGGGTGGGAATCAGCCCCAGCATTTT
NA	TRBV7-8	NA	TRBJ2-1	CASSLGVTYNEQFF	TGTGCCAGCAGCTTAGGGGTCACCTACAATGAGCAGTTCTTC
TRBD1	TRBV5-1	NA	TRBJ2-3	CASSSEDRGADTQYF	TGCGCCAGCAGCTCGGAGGACAGGGGGGCAGATACGCAGTATTTT
NA	TRBV5-6	NA	TRBJ2-5	CASSAVGGGVAQETQYF	TGTGCCAGCAGCGCCGTAGGTGGGGGCGTCGCCCAAGAGACCCAGTACTTC
NA	TRBV4-3	NA	TRBJ2-1	CASSQEWGRSSYNEQFF	TGCGCCAGCAGCCAAGAGTGGGGGAGGAGCTCCTACAATGAGCAGTTCTTC
NA	TRBV19	few	TRBJ1-5	CASTEGYQPQHF	TGTGCCAGTACTGAGGGGTACCAGCCCCAGCATTTT
NA	TRBV2	NA	TRBJ1-1	CAGRLIPNTEAFF	TGTGCCGGTCGTCTAATTCCGAACACTGAAGCTTTCTTT
NA	TRBV25-1	many	TRBJ1-4	CASSEYGADNEKLFF	TGTGCCAGCAGTGAATACGGGGCAGATAATGAAAAACTGTTTTTT
TRBD1	TRBV27	NA	TRBJ2-1	CASSLNRGRPFF	TGTGCCAGCAGTTTGAACAGGGGTCGTCCCTTCTTC
NA	TRBV28	NA	TRBJ1-5	CASSLAGSNQPQHF	TGTGCCAGCAGTTTAGCGGGTAGCAATCAGCCCCAGCATTTT
NA	TRBV18	NA	TRBJ2-7	CASSPSGFISYEQYF	TGTGCCAGCTCACCATCCGGGTTTATCTCCTACGAGCAGTACTTC